The 13 T cell receptor beta chains listed next were all sequenced from one sample in a study of blood T cell repertoires in COVID-19. TCRdb's copy holds only in-frame clones and misses some; the assay was immunoSEQ multiplex PCR. The table shows 90,000 or so clones, with 75% to 90% occurring only once. Sequences were obtained from peripheral blood. These receptors came from a man older than 75 with active or convalescent COVID-19.

In nucleotides, the CDR3 is TGTGCCAGCAGTGTAGGTCACAGCAAGGCGCCCCAGCATTTT. Amino acids: CASSVGHSKAPQHF. This chain connects TRBV28 to TRBJ1-5; D is uncertain. The length of the CDR3 is 14 residues. V lost 5 bases, J lost 9 bases, and 17 bases lay in between. Looked up from germline, CDR1 is MDHEN and CDR2 is SYDVKM. The variable domain in full, with the rest retrieved from reference TRBV28 and TRBJ1-5, is DVKVTQSSRYLVKRTGEKVFLECVQDMDHENMFWYRQDPGLGLRLIYFSYDVKMKEKGDIPEGYSVSREKKERFSLILESASTNQTSMYLCASSVGHSKAPQHFGDGTRLSIL.

This clone came up a few times. This chain uses TRBV7-8 with TRBJ1-2; D is uncertain. CDR1 is SGHVS, CDR2 FQNEAQ, per germline. The CDR3 is made up of 15 amino acids. Between the trimmed V and J ends, which lost 1 base and 8 bases, there was a span of 17 bases. The chain's CDR3 is CASSLGFMFGGGYTF. In DNA, the CDR3 is TGTGCCAGCAGCTTAGGGTTTATGTTCGGCGGCGGCTACACCTTC.

Only one count was recorded for this clone. The gene calls are TRBV5-6 and TRBJ1-3; no definite D call. The CDR3 sequence is 12 residues long. Germline loops: CDR1 SGHDT, CDR2 YYEEEE. Deletions cut 2 bases from V and 7 bases from J, with 7 bases between. This CDR3 is CASSFTDNTIYF. CDR3 DNA: TGTGCCAGCAGCTTCACTGATAACACCATATATTTT. Filled out from reference TRBV5-6 and TRBJ1-3, the complete variable domain reads DAGVTQSPTHLIKTRGQQVTLRCSPKSGHDTVSWYQQALGQGPQFIFQYYEEEERQRGNFPDRFSGHQFPNYSSELNVNALLLGDSALYLCASSFTDNTIYFGEGSWLTVV.

This clone was detected only once. The chain is built from TRBV5-1 and TRBJ2-1; 12 nucleotides align to TRBD2. Unmatched junction bases numbered 3, after V lost 4 bases and J lost 7 bases. CDR1 and CDR2 from the germline V gene are SGHRS and YFSETQ. The CDR3 covers 14 residues. The CDR3 bases are TGCGCCAGCAGCCAGACTAGCGGGAGTAATGAGCAGTTCTTC. Its protein is CASSQTSGSNEQFF.

V is TRBV4-3 and J is TRBJ2-2; D is ambiguous. Trimming left V 1 base short and J 5 bases short, with 14 bases between. This CDR3 is 16 amino acids long. Per germline, CDR1 LGHNA and CDR2 YSLEER. The CDR3 DNA sequence: TGCGCCAGCAGCCAAGCAAGGAGAATCCGGACCGGGGAGCTGTTTTTT. Its protein product is CASSQARRIRTGELFF.

The genes are TRBV6-2 or TRBV6-3 and TRBJ1-5; no firm D call. Germline V gives CDR1 MNHEY, CDR2 SVGEGT. V shed 6 bases and J shed 4 bases, with 7 bases lying between them. The CDR3 runs 12 residues. The CDR3: CASSTANQPQHF. The CDR3 nucleotides read TGTGCCAGCAGCACAGCAAATCAGCCCCAGCATTTT.

The chain is built from TRBV5-4 and TRBJ1-4, with a possible D match to TRBD1 (6 bases). The germline CDR1 and CDR2 sequences are SGHNT and YYREEE (reference sequence). V lost 4 bases to trimming and J lost 5 bases, with 12 bases between them. CDR3 length: 14 amino acids. The CDR3 sequence: CASSRDRQNEKLFF. CDR3 bases: TGTGCCAGCAGCCGAGACAGGCAAAATGAAAAACTGTTTTTT.

V usage is TRBV19 and J usage is TRBJ1-1; TRBD1 matches at 8 bases. Germline V CDR1 and CDR2: LNHDA, SQIVND (reference sequence). The CDR3 is made up of 18 amino acids. J gave up 1 base and V 5 bases, and 15 bases lay outside the gene matches. CDR3 coding DNA: TGTGCCAGTAGTCCGACTCCCCGTGACAGGGGAACGAACACTGAAGCTTTCTTT. Translation: CASSPTPRDRGTNTEAFF.

This rearrangement joins TRBV4-3 to TRBJ2-1; 14 bases are a match to TRBD2. The germline V gene has CDR1 LGHNA and CDR2 YSLEER. This CDR3 spans 14 amino acids. V trimming: 3 bases; J trimming: 10 bases; junction bases outside the gene matches: 2. In nucleotides, the CDR3 is TGCGCCAGCAGCCAGGGACTAGCGGGAGAGGAGCAGTTCTTC. It codes for CASSQGLAGEEQFF.

V is TRBV4-3 and J is TRBJ1-3; 7 nucleotides line up with TRBD1. This CDR3 has 15 residues. Trimming at V came to 3 bases and at J to 0 bases, leaving 2 bases not matched to a gene. Germline values: CDR1 LGHNA, CDR2 YSLEER. The chain's CDR3 is CASSQNRGSGNTIYF. The CDR3 DNA reads TGCGCCAGCAGCCAGAACAGGGGCTCTGGAAACACCATATATTTT.

This clone was observed a single time. The J gene is TRBJ2-1, the V gene TRBV7-2; possibly TRBD2 for D (6 bases). Trimming took 1 base from V and 1 from J, leaving 14 bases between them. Germline CDR1 SGHTA, CDR2 FQGNSA. The CDR3 length is 17 residues. The CDR3: CASSLDTVGRSYNEQFF. In DNA, the CDR3 is TGTGCCAGCAGCTTAGACACGGTAGGGAGGTCCTACAATGAGCAGTTCTTC.

This chain links TRBV18 with TRBJ2-3; possibly TRBD2 for D (6 bases). Germline V gene data show CDR1 as KGHSH and CDR2 as LQKENI. CDR3 length: 18 residues. V lost 3 bases, J lost 4 bases, and 23 bases lay in between. The CDR3 nucleotides read TGTGCCAGCTCACCTTCACGCGGGACGAACCCTAGCGCAGATACGCAGTATTTT. Encoded protein: CASSPSRGTNPSADTQYF.

The chain employs TRBV9 and TRBJ1-1, with 10 positions matching TRBD1. The J segment lost 4 bases and the V segment lost 6 bases, leaving 6 bases of the junction unmatched. The CDR3 totals 14 residues. Germline V lookup: CDR1 SGDLS, CDR2 YYNGEE. As DNA, the CDR3 is TGTGCCAGCACCCCGGGACAGGGGAGCACTGAAGCTTTCTTT. Translating gives CASTPGQGSTEAFF.